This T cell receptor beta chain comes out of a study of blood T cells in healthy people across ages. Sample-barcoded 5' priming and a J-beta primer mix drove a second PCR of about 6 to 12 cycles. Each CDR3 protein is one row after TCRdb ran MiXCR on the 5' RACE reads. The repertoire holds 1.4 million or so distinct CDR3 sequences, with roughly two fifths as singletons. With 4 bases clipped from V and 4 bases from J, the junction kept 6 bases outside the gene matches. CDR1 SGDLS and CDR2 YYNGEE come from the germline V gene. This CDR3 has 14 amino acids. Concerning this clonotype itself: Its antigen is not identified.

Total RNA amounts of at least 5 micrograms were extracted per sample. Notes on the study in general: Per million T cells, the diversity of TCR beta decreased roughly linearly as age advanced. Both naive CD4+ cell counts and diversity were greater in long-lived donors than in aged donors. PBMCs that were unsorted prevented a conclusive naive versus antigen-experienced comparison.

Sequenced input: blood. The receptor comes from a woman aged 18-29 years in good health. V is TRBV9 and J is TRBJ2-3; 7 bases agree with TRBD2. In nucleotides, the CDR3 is TGTGCCAGCAGCCCCGGCGGGGGTGCAGATACGCAGTATTTT. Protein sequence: CASSPGGGADTQYF.